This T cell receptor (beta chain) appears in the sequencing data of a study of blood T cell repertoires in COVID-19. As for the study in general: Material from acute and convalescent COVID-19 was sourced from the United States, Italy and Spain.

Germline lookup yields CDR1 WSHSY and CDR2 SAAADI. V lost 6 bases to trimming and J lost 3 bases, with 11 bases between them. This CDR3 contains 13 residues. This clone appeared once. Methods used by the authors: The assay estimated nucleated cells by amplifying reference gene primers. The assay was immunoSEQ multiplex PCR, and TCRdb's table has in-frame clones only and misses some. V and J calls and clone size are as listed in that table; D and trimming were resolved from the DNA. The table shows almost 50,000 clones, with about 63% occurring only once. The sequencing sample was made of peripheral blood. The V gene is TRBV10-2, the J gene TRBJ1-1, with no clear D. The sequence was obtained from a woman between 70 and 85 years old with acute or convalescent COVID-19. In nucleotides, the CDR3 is TGCGCCAGCAGCGGTCAGGAGGACACTGAAGCTTTCTTT. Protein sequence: CASSGQEDTEAFF.